Sequencing of this T cell receptor beta chain was carried out in a study of a mutant IDH1 vaccine in newly diagnosed glioma. Study-level information: Radiotherapy alone preceded vaccination by 4-6 weeks; alternatively, vaccination started with temozolomide cycles. Averaging approximately 40 years of age, treated patients were roughly 60% male and approximately 40% female. Study findings and constraints: Whatever changes occurred in top peripheral T cell clonotypes seemed unrelated to pseudoprogression.

A remark on this clone: The antigen is not known.

The CDR3 consists of 12 residues. Deletions cut 4 bases from V and 3 bases from J, with 7 bases between. Germline V lookup: CDR1 MNHEY, CDR2 SVGAGI. Measured with immunoSEQ multiplex PCR; TCRdb has only the in-frame clones, and not every one. Of tens of thousands of clones listed, approximately 80% were seen once; the top ten hold roughly an eighth. Time point reported: week 35, safety follow-up. Every vaccine dose comprised 300 ug of mutant IDH1 20-mer peptide plus topical imiquimod. This TCR was sampled from a middle-aged man with glioma. The chain employs TRBV6-5 and TRBJ2-7; D is perhaps TRBD2 (6 bases). The sequencing used PBMCs, collected from a glioma patient whose treatment included an IDH1 peptide vaccine. Here the CDR3 DNA reads TGTGCCAGCAGTTCGGGGGTCTACGAGCAGTACGTC. Amino acid sequence: CASSSGVYEQYV.